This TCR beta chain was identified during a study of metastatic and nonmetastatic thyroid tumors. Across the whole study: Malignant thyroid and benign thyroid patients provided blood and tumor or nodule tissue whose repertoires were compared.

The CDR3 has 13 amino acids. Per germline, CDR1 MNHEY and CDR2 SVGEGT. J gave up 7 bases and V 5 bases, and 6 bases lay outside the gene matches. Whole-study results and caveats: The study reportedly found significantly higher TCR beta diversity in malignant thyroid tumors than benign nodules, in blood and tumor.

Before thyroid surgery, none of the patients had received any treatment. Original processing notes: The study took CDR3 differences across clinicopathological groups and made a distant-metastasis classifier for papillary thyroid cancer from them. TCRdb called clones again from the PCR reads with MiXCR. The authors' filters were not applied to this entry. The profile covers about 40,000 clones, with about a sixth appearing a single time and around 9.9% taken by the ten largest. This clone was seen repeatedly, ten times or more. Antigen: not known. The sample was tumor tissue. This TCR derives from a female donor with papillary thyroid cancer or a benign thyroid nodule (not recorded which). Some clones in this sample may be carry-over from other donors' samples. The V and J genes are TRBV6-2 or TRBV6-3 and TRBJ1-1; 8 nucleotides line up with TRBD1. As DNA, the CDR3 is TGTGCCAGCAGTAAGCAGGGGGCCAGTGAAGCTTTCTTT. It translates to CASSKQGASEAFF.